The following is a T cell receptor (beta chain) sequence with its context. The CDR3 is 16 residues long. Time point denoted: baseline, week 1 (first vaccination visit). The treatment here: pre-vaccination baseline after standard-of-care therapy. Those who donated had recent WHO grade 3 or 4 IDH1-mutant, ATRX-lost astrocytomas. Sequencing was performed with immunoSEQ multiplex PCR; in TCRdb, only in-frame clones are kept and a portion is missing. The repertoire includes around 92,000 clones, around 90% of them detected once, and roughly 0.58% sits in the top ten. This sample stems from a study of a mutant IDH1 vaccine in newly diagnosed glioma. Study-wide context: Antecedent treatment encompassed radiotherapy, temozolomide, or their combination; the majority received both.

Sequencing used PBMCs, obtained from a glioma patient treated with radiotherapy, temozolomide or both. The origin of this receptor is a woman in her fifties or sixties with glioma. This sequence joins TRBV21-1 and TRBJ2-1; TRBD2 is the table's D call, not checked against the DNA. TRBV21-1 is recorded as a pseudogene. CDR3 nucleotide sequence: TGTGCCAGCAGCAAAGTTCCTAGCGGGAGATTTAATGAGCAGTTCTTC. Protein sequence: CASSKVPSGRFNEQFF.